These 15 T cell receptor beta chains were sequenced from one sample in a study of cytomegalovirus exposure and HLA in healthy donors. Use of 60 Vbeta and 13 Jbeta primers characterized the PCR. Assay used: immunoSEQ multiplex PCR; TCRdb lists only in-frame clones, some missing. The table has roughly 180,000 clones, 75% to 90% seen once. The source material was PBMCs. The receptors were gathered from a boy aged 2 to 10 in good health and CMV-seronegative.

The genes are TRBV29-1 and TRBJ1-4, with D possibly TRBD1 on 5 matching bases. Trimming took off 6 bases at V and 7 bases at J, with 21 bases between the two ends. Per germline, CDR1 SQVTM and CDR2 ANQGSEA. This CDR3 contains 15 residues. CDR3 protein: CSVASAGGGSEKLFF. The CDR3 DNA is TGCAGCGTCGCTAGTGCTGGGGGAGGGAGTGAAAAACTGTTTTTT. The full variable domain, its missing parts supplied by reference TRBV29-1 and TRBJ1-4, is SAVISQKPSRDICQRGTSLTIQCQVDSQVTMMFWYRQQPGQSLTLIATANQGSEATYESGFVIDKFPISRPNLTFSTLTVSNMSPEDSSIYLCSVASAGGGSEKLFFGSGTQLSVL.

V usage is TRBV4-1 and J usage is TRBJ2-5; TRBD2 agrees at 7 bases. With 0 bases clipped from V and 4 bases from J, the junction kept 5 bases outside the gene matches. This CDR3 comprises 15 residues. Germline CDR1 reads MGHRA; CDR2 reads YSYEKL. The CDR3 loop is CASSQERGGLETQYF. The DNA for the CDR3 is TGCGCCAGCAGCCAAGAACGGGGAGGGCTAGAGACCCAGTACTTC.

To note about this clone: The sample has other DNA sequences that encode this CDR3 too. The chain links TRBV5-4 to TRBJ2-1; D ambiguous. Germline lookup yields CDR1 SGHNT and CDR2 YYREEE (reference sequence). The CDR3 is made up of 12 amino acids. Trimming took off 0 bases at V and 6 bases at J, with 4 bases between the two ends. The CDR3 loop is CASSLARNEQFF. CDR3 sequence (DNA): TGTGCCAGCAGCTTGGCCCGCAATGAGCAGTTCTTC.

This chain connects TRBV7-9 to TRBJ2-2, with D unclear. From germline, CDR1 is SEHNR and CDR2 FQNEAQ (reference sequence). The CDR3 runs 14 residues. Trimming cost V 5 bases and J 6 bases, with 13 bases left between them. Here the CDR3 DNA reads TGTGCCAGCAGCCCACCCGTTTGGCCCGGGGAGCTGTTTTTT. Its protein is CASSPPVWPGELFF.

The gene calls are TRBV6-4 and TRBJ2-3; TRBD2 aligns across 7 bases. Looked up from germline, CDR1 is MRHNA and CDR2 is SNTAGT. The CDR3 totals 14 residues. Unmatched junction bases numbered 3, after V lost 2 bases and J lost 4 bases. For the CDR3, the DNA is TGTGCCAGCAGTGACATGGCGGGGGCAGATACGCAGTATTTT. The encoded protein is CASSDMAGADTQYF.

As DNA, the CDR3 is TGTGCCAGTAGTCGGACAGGGGGCTTCTACGAGCAGTACTTC. Translated: CASSRTGGFYEQYF. V is TRBV19 and J is TRBJ2-7, with 11 nucleotides matching TRBD1. The CDR3 length is 14 residues. Trimming cost V 5 bases and J 3 bases; bases outside gene matches: 3. Per the germline V gene, CDR1 is LNHDA and CDR2 is SQIVND (reference sequence).

This clone was recorded only once. The rearrangement joins TRBV27 to TRBJ2-3, with 11 positions matching TRBD2. In germline, CDR1 is MNHEY, CDR2 SMNVEV (reference sequence). With 6 bases clipped from V and 1 base from J, the junction kept 15 bases outside the gene matches. This CDR3 has 19 residues. This chain's CDR3 is CASRGRQPVAGGGTDTQYF. The CDR3 DNA reads TGTGCCAGCAGGGGTCGCCAGCCAGTAGCGGGAGGGGGCACAGATACGCAGTATTTT.

The CDR3 bases are TGTGCCAGCTCACCAATAACTAGCGGGAGCCCCTCCTGGGGGTGCGAGCAGTACTTC. Protein: CASSPITSGSPSWGCEQYF. The chain combines TRBV18 with TRBJ2-7; TRBD2 aligns across 11 bases. The CDR3 is made up of 19 amino acids. Losses at the gene ends were 2 bases for V and 6 bases for J; bases not matched to a gene: 18. Germline CDR1 reads KGHSH; CDR2 reads LQKENI.

The chain is built from TRBV2 and TRBJ1-1, with a weak D call TRBD1 (5 bases). V was clipped by 6 bases and J by 7 bases, with 9 bases between them. There are 11 residues in the CDR3. CDR1 is SNHLY, CDR2 FYNNEI, per germline. CDR3 in DNA: TGTGCCAGCAGAAACAGGTATGAAGCTTTCTTT. This encodes CASRNRYEAFF.

V usage is TRBV14 and J usage is TRBJ2-6, with a possible D match to TRBD2 (6 bases). The V end lost 0 bases, the J end lost 9 bases, and 21 bases lay between the germline ends. This CDR3 comprises 18 residues. Germline CDR1 reads SGHDN; CDR2 reads FVKESK. For the CDR3, the DNA is TGTGCCAGCAGCCAAGAGCGGGGATCTATTCCCAGTTTCAACGTCCTGACTTTC. It encodes CASSQERGSIPSFNVLTF.

The J gene is TRBJ1-1, the V gene TRBV5-6, with TRBD1 identical over 7 bases. The CDR3 length is 14 residues. V lost 3 bases to trimming and J lost 5 bases; unmatched junction nucleotides: 7. Germline V gene lookup returns CDR1 SGHDT and CDR2 YYEEEE. Here the CDR3 DNA reads TGTGCCAGCAGCTGGGTGAGGGGGCGGACTGAAGCTTTCTTT. It encodes CASSWVRGRTEAFF. Filled out from reference TRBV5-6 and TRBJ1-1, the complete variable domain reads DAGVTQSPTHLIKTRGQQVTLRCSPKSGHDTVSWYQQALGQGPQFIFQYYEEEERQRGNFPDRFSGHQFPNYSSELNVNALLLGDSALYLCASSWVRGRTEAFFGQGTRLTVV.

This clone was found a few times. The chain is built from TRBV27 and TRBJ2-5; 8 bases are shared with TRBD2. The CDR3 is 13 residues long. Germline V gene sequence: CDR1 MNHEY, CDR2 SMNVEV (reference sequence). Trimming removed 6 bases from V and 5 bases from J; junction bases left unmatched: 5. CDR3 residues: CASSRGGRETQYF. CDR3 nucleotides: TGTGCCAGCAGCCGGGGGGGCCGGGAGACCCAGTACTTC.

V and J are TRBV21-1 and TRBJ2-1; the table's D call, TRBD2, was not checked against the DNA. TRBV21-1 is classified as a pseudogene. CDR3 length: 16 amino acids. CDR3 protein: CASSKTGTSSYNEQFF. CDR3 DNA: TGTGCCAGCAGCAAAACCGGGACTTCCTCTTACAATGAGCAGTTCTTC.

The sample holds a few counts of this clone. J is TRBJ2-1 and V is TRBV27; the D is unclear. There are 17 residues in the CDR3. Trimming shortened V by 6 bases and J by 0 bases, and 18 bases separated the two germline ends. Looked up from germline, CDR1 is MNHEY and CDR2 is SMNVEV (reference sequence). The CDR3 protein is CASSPGPKPSSYNEQFF. CDR3 in DNA: TGTGCCAGCAGCCCAGGCCCGAAACCAAGCTCCTACAATGAGCAGTTCTTC.

V gene TRBV7-3 combines with J gene TRBJ2-7, with D hard to call. Trimming shortened V by 0 bases and J by 5 bases, and 8 bases separated the two germline ends. Germline V gene sequence: CDR1 SGHTA, CDR2 FQGTGA. The CDR3 runs to 13 residues. This CDR3 reads CASSLTGLDEQYF. Written as DNA, the CDR3 is TGTGCCAGCAGCTTAACAGGCCTAGACGAGCAGTACTTC.